This TCR beta chain came from a study of T cells in Graves' hyperthyroidism and ophthalmopathy (dated by TCRdb to the late 2010s). At the level of the whole study: Peripheral blood samples were taken at initial diagnosis, before any treatment was given. To identify TCR V-J signatures that set the groups apart, the researchers used a discovery cohort of 95 to 100 patients, made up of roughly 40 with Graves' ophthalmopathy and some 60 with stable Graves' hyperthyroidism. Prospective prediction of ophthalmopathy was tested in an independent validation cohort consisting of under 20 hyperthyroidism patients and around 16 patients who later progressed to ophthalmopathy. The 95 to 100 discovery patients were divided at random into training and test sets in a 7:3 ratio. In more than five Graves' hyperthyroidism patients, the study also compared T-cell repertoires from thyroid tissue with T-cell repertoires from blood. After blood sampling, hyperthyroidism patients were treated with methimazole at a starting dose of 30 mg daily, and ophthalmopathy patients were treated with high-dose intravenous methylprednisolone. According to the paper, TCR Vbeta CDR3 sequencing was carried out on 135 peripheral blood samples, which came from around 43 ophthalmopathy, approximately 78 hyperthyroidism and roughly 17 progressor patients. The research as a whole found: Most expanded thyroid clonotypes (frequency above 0.001) were also detected in blood, suggesting blood repertoires may reflect thyroid immune responses. A 13 V-J signature model separated ophthalmopathy from stable hyperthyroidism, with approximately 87% sensitivity and roughly 81% specificity in cross-validation and 80%/75% in testing. Sample size was not statistically predetermined, and investigators were not blinded to group allocation. In validation, the model predicted progression to ophthalmopathy with roughly 66% sensitivity and around 72% specificity, a median of 6.5 months before onset.

Amplification of TCR beta CDR3 regions was carried out from RNA transcripts. A first-round RT-PCR of the TCR CDR3 used the HTBI primer set with the Qiagen OneStep RT-PCR kit. Libraries were constructed in a second round of multiplex PCR, after which size selection and purification were carried out. Libraries were sequenced paired-end with 100 bp reads on an Illumina HiSeq2000. As for how the authors treated the data: Raw data were processed with SOAPnuke, discarding reads with adapters, uncalled bases, mean Phred below 15, or no exact constant-primer or identifier match. COPE v1.2.5 was used to merge high-quality paired reads, and clonotypes were defined as unique nucleotide sequences. MiTCR v1.1 was used to align the clonotypes against IMGT TRBV, TRBD and TRBJ reference segments. Only V-J combinations with frequency above 0.0001, covering 99% to 99.2% of repertoires, were analysed. The TCS score was defined as the ratio of F50 (clonal expansion) to E x V (chaos), calculated using BLOSUM62-based TCRdist between CDR3 peptides within each V-J. Welch's t-statistics and random forest reduced approximately 520 V-J features to under 15, which were used in a naive Bayes classifier (R e1071). TCRdb reanalyzed the raw reads on its own, using fastp at Q25 for trimming and MiXCR for clone calling, and kept in-frame beta chains. Identical CDR3 proteins give one entry, which carries the most common genes and DNA. It is TCRdb's table, rather than the study itself, that gives the V and J calls and clone size. The sample has approximately 520,000 distinct CDR3 sequences on record, roughly 25% of them singletons. Over 9% of the sample comes from the top ten.

Including the terminal cysteine and phenylalanine, the CDR3 comprises 16 residues. Only the CDR3 portion is preserved as DNA: 48 bases, with reading frame beginning at the first base. V is clipped by 2 bases and J by 3 bases, and the sequence between their germline boundaries is 14 bases long. In the ophthalmopathy patients, disease was moderately to severely active, with a Clinical Activity Score of 3 or more, a NOSPECS grade of 4 or more, and a duration of less than 3 months. Any patient with an uncontrolled infection, another autoimmune disease, pregnancy or lactation was excluded. Diagnoses relied on clinical symptoms, serum thyroxine and TRAb, thyroid ultrasound and orbital computed tomography. PBMCs were separated from approximately 9.9 ml of fresh peripheral blood using Ficoll-Paque density gradient centrifugation. Total RNA was extracted using Trizol reagent, and RNA quality was assessed on an Agilent 2100 Bioanalyzer.

This clonotype was found a few times. No cognate antigen has been identified for it. No qualities accompany the bases; no much larger clone lies one base away. This TCR came from a woman under 40 with Graves' ophthalmopathy. Sequencing input: blood. The V and J genes are TRBV12-3 or TRBV12-4 and TRBJ1-3; a tentative D match to TRBD1 spans 5 bases. The bases read TGTGCCAGCAGTTTAACACAGAACCAGGGTGGAAACACCATATATTTT. It codes for CASSLTQNQGGNTIYF.